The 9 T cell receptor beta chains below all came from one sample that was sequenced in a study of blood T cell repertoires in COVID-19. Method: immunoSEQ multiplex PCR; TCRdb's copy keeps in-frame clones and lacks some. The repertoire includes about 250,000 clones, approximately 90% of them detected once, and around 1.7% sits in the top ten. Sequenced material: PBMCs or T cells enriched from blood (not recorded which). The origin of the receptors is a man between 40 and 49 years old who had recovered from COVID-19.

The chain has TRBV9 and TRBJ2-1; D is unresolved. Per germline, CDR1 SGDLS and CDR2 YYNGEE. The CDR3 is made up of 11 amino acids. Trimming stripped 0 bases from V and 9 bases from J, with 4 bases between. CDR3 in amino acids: CASSVGSEQFF. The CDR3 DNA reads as TGTGCCAGCAGCGTAGGGAGTGAGCAGTTCTTC. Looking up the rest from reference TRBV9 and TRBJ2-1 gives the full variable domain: DSGVTQTPKHLITATGQRVTLRCSPRSGDLSVYWYQQSLDQGLQFLIQYYNGEERAKGNILERFSAQQFPDLHSELNLSSLELGDSALYFCASSVGSEQFFGPGTRLTVL.

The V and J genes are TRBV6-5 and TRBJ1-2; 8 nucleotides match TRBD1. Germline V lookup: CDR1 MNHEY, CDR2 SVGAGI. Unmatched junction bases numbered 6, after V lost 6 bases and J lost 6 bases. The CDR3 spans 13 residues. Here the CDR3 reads CASSFRGPDGYTF. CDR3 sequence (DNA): TGTGCCAGCAGCTTCAGGGGGCCGGATGGCTACACCTTC.

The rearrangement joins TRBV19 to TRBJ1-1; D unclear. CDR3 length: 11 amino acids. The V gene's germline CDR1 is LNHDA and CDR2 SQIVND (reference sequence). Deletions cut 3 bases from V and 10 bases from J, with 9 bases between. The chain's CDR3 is CASSIPRGAFF. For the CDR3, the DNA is TGTGCCAGTAGTATTCCCCGGGGAGCTTTCTTT. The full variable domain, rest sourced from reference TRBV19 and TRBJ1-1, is DGGITQSPKYLFRKEGQNVTLSCEQNLNHDAMYWYRQDPGQGLRLIYYSQIVNDFQKGDIAEGYSVSREKKESFPLTVTSAQKNPTAFYLCASSIPRGAFFGQGTRLTVV.

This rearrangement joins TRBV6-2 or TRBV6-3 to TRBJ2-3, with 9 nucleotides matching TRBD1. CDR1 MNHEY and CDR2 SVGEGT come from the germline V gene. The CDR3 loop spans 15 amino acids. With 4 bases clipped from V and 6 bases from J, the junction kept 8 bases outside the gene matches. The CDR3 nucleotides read TGTGCCAGCAGTTCCACAGGGGGCGTCCCGGATACGCAGTATTTT. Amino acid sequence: CASSSTGGVPDTQYF.

This chain's CDR3 is CASSRNGQEYEQYF. The CDR3 DNA sequence: TGTGCCAGCAGCCGAAACGGACAGGAGTACGAGCAGTACTTC. The chain links TRBV7-3 to TRBJ2-7; 7 bases are shared with TRBD1. In germline, CDR1 is SGHTA, CDR2 FQGTGA. The CDR3 is 14 amino acids. V was clipped by 5 bases and J by 4 bases; unmatched bases: 8.

CDR3 nucleotides: TGTGCCAGCAGCGTCGGGACAGGTGGAGAAAAACTGTTTTTT. Encoded protein: CASSVGTGGEKLFF. The V gene is TRBV13, the J gene TRBJ1-4; 8 nucleotides align to TRBD1. Germline CDR1 and CDR2: PRHDT and FYEKMQ (reference sequence). With 5 bases clipped from V and 8 bases from J, the junction kept 7 bases outside the gene matches. The CDR3 consists of 14 residues.

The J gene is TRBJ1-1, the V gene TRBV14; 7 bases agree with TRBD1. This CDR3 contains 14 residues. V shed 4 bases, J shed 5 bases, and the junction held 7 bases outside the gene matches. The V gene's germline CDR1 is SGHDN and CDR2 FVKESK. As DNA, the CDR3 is TGTGCCAGCAGCCCGACAGGGCTAGGGACTGAAGCTTTCTTT. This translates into CASSPTGLGTEAFF.

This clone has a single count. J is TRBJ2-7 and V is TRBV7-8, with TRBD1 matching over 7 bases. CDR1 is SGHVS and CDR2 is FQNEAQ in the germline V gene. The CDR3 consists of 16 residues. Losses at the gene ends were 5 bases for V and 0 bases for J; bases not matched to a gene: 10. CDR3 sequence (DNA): TGTGCCAGCAGCCGAACGATGACAGGGCCCTCCTACGAGCAGTACTTC. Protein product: CASSRTMTGPSYEQYF.

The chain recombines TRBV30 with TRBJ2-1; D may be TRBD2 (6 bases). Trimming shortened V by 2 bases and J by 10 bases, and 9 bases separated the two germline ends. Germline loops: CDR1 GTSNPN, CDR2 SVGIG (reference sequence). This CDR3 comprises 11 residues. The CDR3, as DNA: TGTGCCTGGAGTTCGGAGGGGGAGCAGTTCTTC. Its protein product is CAWSSEGEQFF.